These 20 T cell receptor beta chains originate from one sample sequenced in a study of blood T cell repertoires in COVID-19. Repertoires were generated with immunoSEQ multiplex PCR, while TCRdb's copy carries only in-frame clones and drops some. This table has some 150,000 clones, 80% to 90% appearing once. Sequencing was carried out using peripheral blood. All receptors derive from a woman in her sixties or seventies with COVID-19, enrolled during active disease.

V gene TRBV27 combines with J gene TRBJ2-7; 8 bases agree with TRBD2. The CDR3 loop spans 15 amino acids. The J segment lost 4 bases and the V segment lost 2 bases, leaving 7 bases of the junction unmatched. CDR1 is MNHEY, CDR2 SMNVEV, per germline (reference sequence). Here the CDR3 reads CASSLLASGLYEQYF. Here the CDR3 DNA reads TGTGCCAGCAGTTTACTGGCTAGCGGGCTATACGAGCAGTACTTC.

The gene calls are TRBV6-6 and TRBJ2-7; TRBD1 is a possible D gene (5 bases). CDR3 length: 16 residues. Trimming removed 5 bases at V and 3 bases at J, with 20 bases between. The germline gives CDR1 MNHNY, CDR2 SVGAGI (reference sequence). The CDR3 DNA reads TGTGCCAGCAGTCGAAGCCTGATAAGGGGTAACTACGAGCAGTACTTC. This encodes CASSRSLIRGNYEQYF.

CDR3 DNA sequence: TGTGCCAGTTCCCGGGACTCTGGCAATCAGCCCCAGCATTTT. Translated: CASSRDSGNQPQHF. The chain employs TRBV6-5 and TRBJ1-5; the D gene is possibly TRBD1 (5 bases). Trimming removed 9 bases at V and 2 bases at J, with 14 bases between. This CDR3 is built from 14 residues. Germline CDR1 MNHEY, CDR2 SVGAGI.

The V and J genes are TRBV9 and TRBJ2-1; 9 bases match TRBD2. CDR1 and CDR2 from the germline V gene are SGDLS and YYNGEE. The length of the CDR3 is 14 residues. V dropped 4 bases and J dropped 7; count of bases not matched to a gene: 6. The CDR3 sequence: CASSFLAGMNEQFF. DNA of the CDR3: TGTGCCAGCAGCTTTCTAGCGGGAATGAATGAGCAGTTCTTC.

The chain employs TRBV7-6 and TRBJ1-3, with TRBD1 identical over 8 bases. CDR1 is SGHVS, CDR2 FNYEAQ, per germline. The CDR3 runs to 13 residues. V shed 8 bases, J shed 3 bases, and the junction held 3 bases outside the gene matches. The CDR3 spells CASGRGLGNTIYF. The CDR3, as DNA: TGTGCCAGCGGCAGGGGGCTTGGAAACACCATATATTTT.

CDR3 DNA: TGCGCCAGCAGCCAAGGAAGGCGGCGGGGCGGAGCTAACAATGAGCAGTTCTTC. Amino acids: CASSQGRRRGGANNEQFF. V and J are TRBV4-1 and TRBJ2-1; weak D call: TRBD2 (6 bases). Germline lookup yields CDR1 MGHRA and CDR2 YSYEKL. The CDR3 runs to 18 residues. V gave up 1 base and J gave up 5 bases, with 21 bases separating them.

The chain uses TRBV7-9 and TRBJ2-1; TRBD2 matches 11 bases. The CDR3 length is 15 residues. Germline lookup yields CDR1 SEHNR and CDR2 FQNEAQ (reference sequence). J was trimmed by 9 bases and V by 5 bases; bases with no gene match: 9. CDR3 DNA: TGTGCCAGCAGCCTATTCCTAGCGGGAGGTGGTGAGCAGTTCTTC. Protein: CASSLFLAGGGEQFF.

CDR3: CAWSTGKAYEQYF. The CDR3 region has the DNA TGTGCCTGGAGCACCGGGAAAGCCTACGAGCAGTACTTC. The rearrangement uses TRBV30 and TRBJ2-7; the D gene is possibly TRBD2 (5 bases). This CDR3 comprises 13 residues. Trimming took 3 bases from V and 2 from J, leaving 11 bases between them. CDR1 and CDR2 from the germline V gene are GTSNPN and SVGIG (reference sequence). Full variable domain (outside the CDR3, taken from reference TRBV30 and TRBJ2-7): SQTIHQWPATLVQPVGSPLSLECTVEGTSNPNLYWYRQAAGRGLQLLFYSVGIGQISSEVPQNLSASRPQDRQFILSSKKLLLSDSGFYLCAWSTGKAYEQYFGPGTRLTVT.

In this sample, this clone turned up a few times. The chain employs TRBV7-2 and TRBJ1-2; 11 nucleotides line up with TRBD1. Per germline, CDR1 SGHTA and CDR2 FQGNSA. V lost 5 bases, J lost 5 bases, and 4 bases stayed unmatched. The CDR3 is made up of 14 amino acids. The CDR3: CASSEDRGLYGYTF. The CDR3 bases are TGTGCCAGCAGCGAGGACAGGGGGCTATATGGCTACACCTTC.

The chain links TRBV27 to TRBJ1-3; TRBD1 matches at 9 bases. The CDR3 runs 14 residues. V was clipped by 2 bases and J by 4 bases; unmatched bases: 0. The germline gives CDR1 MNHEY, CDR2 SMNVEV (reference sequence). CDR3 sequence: CASSLGTGGNTIYF. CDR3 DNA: TGTGCCAGCAGTTTAGGGACAGGGGGAAACACCATATATTTT.

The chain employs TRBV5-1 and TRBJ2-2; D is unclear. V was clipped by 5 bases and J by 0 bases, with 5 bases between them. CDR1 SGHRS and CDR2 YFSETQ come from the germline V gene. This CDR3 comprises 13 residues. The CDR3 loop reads CASRETNTGELFF. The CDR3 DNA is TGCGCCAGCAGGGAGACGAACACCGGGGAGCTGTTTTTT.

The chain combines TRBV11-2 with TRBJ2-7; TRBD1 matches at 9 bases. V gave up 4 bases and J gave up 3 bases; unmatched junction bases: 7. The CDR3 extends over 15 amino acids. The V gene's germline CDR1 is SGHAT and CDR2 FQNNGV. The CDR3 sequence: CASSSSGTGIYEQYF. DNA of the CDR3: TGTGCCAGCAGCTCTTCCGGGACAGGGATCTACGAGCAGTACTTC.

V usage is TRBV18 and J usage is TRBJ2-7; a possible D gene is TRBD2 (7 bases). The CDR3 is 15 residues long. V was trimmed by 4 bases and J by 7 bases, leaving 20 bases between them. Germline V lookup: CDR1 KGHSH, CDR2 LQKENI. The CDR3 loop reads CASSLQSGGAGEQYF. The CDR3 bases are TGTGCCAGCTCACTTCAATCTGGGGGGGCTGGTGAGCAGTACTTC. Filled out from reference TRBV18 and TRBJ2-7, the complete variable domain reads NAGVMQNPRHLVRRRGQEARLRCSPMKGHSHVYWYRQLPEEGLKFMVYLQKENIIDESGMPKERFSAEFPKEGPSILRIQQVVRGDSAAYFCASSLQSGGAGEQYFGPGTRLTVT.

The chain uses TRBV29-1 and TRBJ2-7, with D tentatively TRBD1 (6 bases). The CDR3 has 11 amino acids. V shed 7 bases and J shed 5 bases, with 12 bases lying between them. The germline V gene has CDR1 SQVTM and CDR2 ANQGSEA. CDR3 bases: TGCAGCGGGACAGCCTCTCACGAGCAGTACTTC. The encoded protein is CSGTASHEQYF.

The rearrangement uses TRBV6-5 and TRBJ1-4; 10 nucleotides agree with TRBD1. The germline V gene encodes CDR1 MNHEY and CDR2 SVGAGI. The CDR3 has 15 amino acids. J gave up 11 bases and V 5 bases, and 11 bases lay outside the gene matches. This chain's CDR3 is CASSHPGQGMRKLFF. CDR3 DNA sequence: TGTGCCAGCAGTCACCCGGGACAGGGGATGCGGAAACTGTTTTTT.

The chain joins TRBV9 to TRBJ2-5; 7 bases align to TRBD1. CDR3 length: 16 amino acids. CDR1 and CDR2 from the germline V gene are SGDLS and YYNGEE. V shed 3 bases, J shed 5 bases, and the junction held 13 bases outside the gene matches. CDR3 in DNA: TGTGCCAGCAGCGGGGGACAGCGGCCCTTTTGGGAGACCCAGTACTTC. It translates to CASSGGQRPFWETQYF.

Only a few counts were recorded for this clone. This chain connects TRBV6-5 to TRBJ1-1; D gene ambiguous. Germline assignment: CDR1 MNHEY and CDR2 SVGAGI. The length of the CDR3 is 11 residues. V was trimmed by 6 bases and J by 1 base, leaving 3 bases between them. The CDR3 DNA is TGTGCCAGCAGCTGGAACACTGAAGCTTTCTTT. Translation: CASSWNTEAFF.

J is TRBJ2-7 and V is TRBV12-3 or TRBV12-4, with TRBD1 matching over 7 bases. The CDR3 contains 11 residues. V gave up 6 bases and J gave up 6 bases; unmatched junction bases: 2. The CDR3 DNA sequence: TGTGCCAGCAGCAGGGGGAGCGAGCAGTACTTC. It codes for CASSRGSEQYF.

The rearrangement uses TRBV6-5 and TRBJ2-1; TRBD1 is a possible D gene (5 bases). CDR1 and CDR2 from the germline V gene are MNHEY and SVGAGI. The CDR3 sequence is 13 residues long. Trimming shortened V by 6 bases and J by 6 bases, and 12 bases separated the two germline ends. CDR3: CASSRVTGNEQFF. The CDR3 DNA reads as TGTGCCAGCAGCCGGGTTACAGGCAATGAGCAGTTCTTC.

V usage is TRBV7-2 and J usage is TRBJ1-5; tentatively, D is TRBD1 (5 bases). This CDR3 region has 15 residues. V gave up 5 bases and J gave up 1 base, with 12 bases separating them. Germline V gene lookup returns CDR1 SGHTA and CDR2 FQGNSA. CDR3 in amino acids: CASSPKGASNQPQHF. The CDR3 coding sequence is TGTGCCAGCAGCCCTAAAGGGGCGAGCAATCAGCCCCAGCATTTT.